This T cell receptor (beta chain) stems from a study of T cells in localized non-small cell lung cancer (dated by TCRdb to the early 2020s). For the wider study: T cell repertoires of approximately 250 early-stage NSCLC patients were analyzed, with tumors being compared against uninvolved tumor-adjacent lungs. Of the NSCLC patients, roughly 130 were male and around 99 were female, and the mean age was approximately 66 years. The cohort comprised under 250 treatment-naïve NSCLC patients with resected, localized lung tumors.

Study-wide conclusions, independent of this receptor: Uninvolved tumor-adjacent lung showed the highest T cell clonality, higher than tumor, which suggests more focused antigenic responses in the adjacent lung. Higher blood T cell density associated with longer overall survival, while higher adjacent-lung clonality associated with shorter survival. Because multi-region sequencing of the tumors was not done, intratumor heterogeneity could not be ruled out. Since the design was exploratory, TCR variables were selected using unadjusted p-values with no false-discovery rate correction. A median of 57 of the top 100 tumor clones turned up in the paired uninvolved adjacent lung, and around 27 of those clones also ranked among the top 100 of that same adjacent lung.

In regard to this clone: Its antigen is not yet known. No much larger clone is present one base from it, and per-base qualities are unavailable.

The immunoSEQ Assay was used to sequence TCR beta CDR3 regions from DNA. In the authors' own workflow: T cell density was computed as TCR beta template counts normalized to usable DNA estimated by amplifying housekeeping genes. Using the preseqR package, richness was estimated by extrapolating to 120,000 templates for tissue samples and 400,000 templates for PBMC samples. Clonality was defined as one minus Pielou's evenness. Tissue-enriched TCRs were identified through differential abundance testing performed on productive amino-acid clonotypes, with a minimum total count of 5 and an alpha of 0.1. The Jaccard Index and the Morisita Overlap Index were used to measure how much the repertoires overlapped between compartments. GLIPH grouped TCR beta CDR3s together with public tetramer-defined viral CDR3s, and a viral motif had to include at least three viral sequences and also show V-gene enrichment. TCRdb retrieved this table from immuneACCESS and kept in-frame rearrangements only. Not all clones are present; in checked studies, unresolved V genes account for under half, and no reason is known for the remainder. The DNA gave D and trimming, while V, J and clone size come from that table. Counted in this sample were roughly 58,000 clones; approximately 80% of them appeared once. Of the sample, approximately 4.7% is held by the ten largest clones.

At diagnosis, tumor, uninvolved tumor-adjacent lung and peripheral blood were collected and then preserved as a mix of FFPE and fresh-frozen material. For TCR repertoire profiling, blood samples were analyzed in the form of peripheral blood mononuclear cells. Measured from the cysteine to the phenylalanine, the CDR3 is 16 residues long. Only the CDR3 DNA stays, 48 bases, in frame from base 1. The germline ends are 15 bases apart after V is trimmed by 0 bases and J by 3 bases. The germline V gene encodes CDR1 SGHKS and CDR2 YYEKEE (reference sequence). The sequence is built from TRBV5-5 and TRBJ1-2; a confident D gene designation cannot be given. The specimen comprised PBMCs, sampled before any cancer treatment. The clonotype comes from a man between 35 and 75 years old with stage II lung adenocarcinoma. The nucleotides are TGTGCCAGCAGCTTGGGGAGTTCGCGGAGCTACTATGGCTACACCTTC. The translation is CASSLGSSRSYYGYTF.